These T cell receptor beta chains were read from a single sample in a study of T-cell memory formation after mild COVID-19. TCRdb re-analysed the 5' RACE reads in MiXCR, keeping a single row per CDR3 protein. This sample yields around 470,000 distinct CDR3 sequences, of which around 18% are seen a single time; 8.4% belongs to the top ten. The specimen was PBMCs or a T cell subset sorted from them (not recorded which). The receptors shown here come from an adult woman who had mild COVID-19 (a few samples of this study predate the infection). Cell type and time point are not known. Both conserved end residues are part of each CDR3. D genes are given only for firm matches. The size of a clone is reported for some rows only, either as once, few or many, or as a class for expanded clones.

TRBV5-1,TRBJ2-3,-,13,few,CASSLDQGGTQYF,TGCGCCAGCAGCTTGGATCAGGGAGGTACGCAGTATTTT
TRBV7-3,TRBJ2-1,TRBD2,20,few,CASSNIPGLAGPFVGGEQFF,TGTGCCAGCAGCAATATTCCGGGACTAGCGGGACCTTTCGTCGGCGGTGAGCAGTTCTTC
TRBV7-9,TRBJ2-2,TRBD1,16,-,CATPLRQGLNTGELFF,TGTGCCACCCCTTTAAGACAGGGCCTGAACACCGGGGAGCTGTTTTTT
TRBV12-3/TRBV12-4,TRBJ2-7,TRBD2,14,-,CASSSGGGFHEQYF,TGTGCCAGCAGTTCCGGGGGAGGGTTCCACGAGCAGTACTTC
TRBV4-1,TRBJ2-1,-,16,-,CASSTRTVSSYNEQFF,TGCGCCAGCAGCACCCGGACGGTGAGCTCCTACAATGAGCAGTTCTTC
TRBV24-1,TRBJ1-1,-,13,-,CATSDLPGARAFF,TGTGCCACCAGTGATTTGCCCGGGGCTCGCGCTTTCTTT
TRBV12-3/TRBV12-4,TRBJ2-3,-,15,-,CASSLRVGKTDTQYF,TGTGCCAGCAGTTTAAGGGTCGGGAAGACAGATACGCAGTATTTT
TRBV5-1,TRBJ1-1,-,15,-,CASSLEWGQNTEAFF,TGCGCCAGCAGCTTGGAATGGGGACAAAACACTGAAGCTTTCTTT
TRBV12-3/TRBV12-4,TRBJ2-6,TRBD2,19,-,CASTIASLAGPSGANVLTF,TGTGCCAGCACCATAGCTAGTCTAGCGGGTCCCTCTGGGGCCAACGTCCTGACTTTC
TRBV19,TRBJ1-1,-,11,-,CASSISSEAFF,TGTGCCAGTAGTATCAGCAGTGAAGCTTTCTTT
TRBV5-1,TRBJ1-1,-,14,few,CASSLEVGLTEAFF,TGCGCCAGCAGCTTGGAGGTGGGGCTCACTGAAGCTTTCTTT
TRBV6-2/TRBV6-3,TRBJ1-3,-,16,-,CASSYSQDSYRNTIYF,TGTGCCAGCAGTTACTCCCAGGATTCCTACCGAAACACCATATATTTT
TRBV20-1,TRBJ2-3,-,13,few,CSAVRDITDTQYF,TGCAGTGCTGTCCGGGACATCACAGATACGCAGTATTTT
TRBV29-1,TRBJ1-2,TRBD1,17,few,CSVEDPGTGWPNYGYTF,TGCAGCGTTGAAGACCCCGGGACAGGGTGGCCTAACTATGGCTACACCTTC
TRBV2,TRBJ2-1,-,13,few,CASSAGRVNEQFF,TGTGCCAGCAGTGCGGGTAGGGTCAATGAGCAGTTCTTC
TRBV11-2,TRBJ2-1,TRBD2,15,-,CASGIAGGPGNEQFF,TGTGCCAGCGGAATAGCGGGAGGGCCGGGAAATGAGCAGTTCTTC